These 13 T cell receptor beta chains originate from one sample sequenced in a study of cytomegalovirus exposure and HLA in healthy donors. PCR employed 60 Vbeta and 13 Jbeta primers. The table came from immunoSEQ multiplex PCR; TCRdb's copy has only in-frame clones and leaves some out. The table includes around 120,000 clones, 80% detected once. The sample was PBMCs. The source of these receptors is a female donor in good health and CMV-seropositive.

The CDR3 DNA sequence: TGTGCCAGCTCAGGGGACAGGGCCTCCTACGAGCAGTACTTC. This codes for CASSGDRASYEQYF. The rearrangement joins TRBV18 to TRBJ2-7; TRBD1 matches 9 bases. CDR3 size: 14 residues. From germline, CDR1 is KGHSH and CDR2 LQKENI. The ends lost 5 bases at V and 0 bases at J; junction bases unmatched: 2.

The chain couples TRBV4-1 to TRBJ1-5, with D perhaps TRBD1 (6 bases). The germline V gene has CDR1 MGHRA and CDR2 YSYEKL. This CDR3 is built from 15 residues. V lost 4 bases and J lost 6, with 16 bases in between. This chain's CDR3 is CASSPPDTGFQPQHF. The CDR3 bases are TGCGCCAGCAGCCCACCCGATACAGGGTTTCAGCCCCAGCATTTT.

V usage is TRBV4-2 and J usage is TRBJ2-7; the D gene is possibly TRBD2 (5 bases). The CDR3 is made up of 13 amino acids. The V and J ends lost 1 base and 6 bases respectively, with 10 bases between them. The germline gives CDR1 LGHNA, CDR2 YNFKEQ. CDR3 DNA: TGTGCCAGCAGCCAAGCTAGCACTCCCGAGCAGTACTTC. It translates to CASSQASTPEQYF.

The chain recombines TRBV14 with TRBJ1-1, with TRBD1 as a possible D gene (6 bases). Trimming shortened V by 3 bases and J by 0 bases, and 11 bases separated the two germline ends. CDR3 length equals 15 residues. Germline lookup yields CDR1 SGHDN and CDR2 FVKESK. The CDR3 reads CASSQAGALNTEAFF. In DNA form, the CDR3 reads TGTGCCAGCAGCCAGGCGGGGGCGTTGAACACTGAAGCTTTCTTT. Combining the CDR3 with reference TRBV14 and TRBJ1-1 gives the whole variable domain EAGVTQFPSHSVIEKGQTVTLRCDPISGHDNLYWYRRVMGKEIKFLLHFVKESKQDESGMPNNRFLAERTGGTYSTLKVQPAELEDSGVYFCASSQAGALNTEAFFGQGTRLTVV.

V usage is TRBV5-4 and J usage is TRBJ1-2; TRBD1 matches 8 bases. The CDR3 loop spans 15 amino acids. Germline V gene sequence: CDR1 SGHNT, CDR2 YYREEE (reference sequence). The V gene end was trimmed by 3 bases and the J gene end by 4 bases; junction bases not matched to a gene: 8. Here the CDR3 reads CASSSPGQGSYGYTF. The DNA for the CDR3 is TGTGCCAGCAGCTCGCCCGGACAGGGATCCTATGGCTACACCTTC.

This rearrangement joins TRBV19 to TRBJ1-5; D is uncertain. The CDR3 has 14 amino acids. Looked up from germline, CDR1 is LNHDA and CDR2 is SQIVND (reference sequence). V gave up 3 bases and J gave up 2 bases, with 8 bases separating them. In DNA, the CDR3 is TGTGCCAGTAGTATTCGTCCGGGCAATCAGCCCCAGCATTTT. Its translation is CASSIRPGNQPQHF.

V gene TRBV7-9 combines with J gene TRBJ2-5, with 13 bases identical to TRBD2. CDR3 length equals 15 residues. Trimming took 3 bases from V and 3 from J; bases not matched to a gene: 1. Germline V gives CDR1 SEHNR, CDR2 FQNEAQ (reference sequence). The CDR3 bases are TGTGCCAGCAGCTTGACTAGCGGGGGGAAAGAGACCCAGTACTTC. Residues: CASSLTSGGKETQYF.

The rearrangement links TRBV27 to TRBJ1-2; 7 bases agree with TRBD1. In germline, CDR1 is MNHEY, CDR2 SMNVEV (reference sequence). V dropped 2 bases and J dropped 0; count of bases not matched to a gene: 0. The CDR3 runs to 14 residues. The CDR3 DNA follows: TGTGCCAGCAGTTTAGGGACAGCTAACTATGGCTACACCTTC. Amino acids: CASSLGTANYGYTF.

The J gene is TRBJ2-5, the V gene TRBV7-8, with D tentatively TRBD2 (5 bases). This CDR3 comprises 13 residues. The V end lost 1 base, the J end lost 4 bases, and 7 bases lay between the germline ends. Germline V lookup: CDR1 SGHVS, CDR2 FQNEAQ. This CDR3 reads CASSLGLAETQYF. CDR3 bases: TGTGCCAGCAGCTTAGGTCTAGCAGAGACCCAGTACTTC. Together with reference TRBV7-8 and TRBJ2-5, the CDR3 gives the full variable domain: GAGVSQSPRYKVAKRGQDVALRCDPISGHVSLFWYQQALGQGPEFLTYFQNEAQLDKSGLPSDRFFAERPEGSVSTLKIQRTQQEDSAVYLCASSLGLAETQYFGPGTRLLVL.

The CDR3 DNA is TGTGCCAGTAGTATCTCAGGGGTCCCCTACGAGCAGTACTTC. It yields the protein CASSISGVPYEQYF. The J gene is TRBJ2-7, the V gene TRBV19, with a possible D match to TRBD1 (6 bases). The CDR3 is made up of 14 amino acids. Per the germline V gene, CDR1 is LNHDA and CDR2 is SQIVND (reference sequence). V lost 3 bases to trimming and J lost 2 bases, with 11 bases between them.

This rearrangement joins TRBV27 to TRBJ1-2; 8 bases fit TRBD1. The CDR3 contains 12 residues. J was trimmed by 6 bases and V by 3 bases; bases with no gene match: 0. The germline V gene has CDR1 MNHEY and CDR2 SMNVEV (reference sequence). The CDR3 here is CASSLTGDGYTF. The CDR3 DNA reads as TGTGCCAGCAGTTTGACAGGGGATGGCTACACCTTC.

J is TRBJ1-5 and V is TRBV5-1, with 9 bases lining up with TRBD1. The CDR3 sequence is 15 residues long. Trimming removed 5 bases from V and 1 base from J; junction bases left unmatched: 4. CDR1 is SGHRS, CDR2 YFSETQ, per germline. The CDR3: CASSEQGASNQPQHF. CDR3 bases: TGCGCCAGCAGTGAACAGGGGGCGAGCAATCAGCCCCAGCATTTT.

The chain employs TRBV7-9 and TRBJ2-5; D gene unclear. Germline values: CDR1 SEHNR, CDR2 FQNEAQ (reference sequence). The CDR3 covers 15 residues. The V gene lost 3 bases and the J gene lost 2 bases, with 13 bases spanning the gap. The CDR3 DNA reads TGTGCCAGCAGCTTTGCCCCTACCGCACAAGAGACCCAGTACTTC. Translating it yields CASSFAPTAQETQYF.